One sample yielded the 19 T cell receptor beta chains listed below, sequenced in a study of cytomegalovirus exposure and HLA in healthy donors. Vbeta (60) and Jbeta (13) primers were used in the PCR. TCRdb's copy holds only in-frame clones and misses some; the assay was immunoSEQ multiplex PCR. The sample records roughly 100,000 clones, 65% to 80% being singletons. Sequencing used PBMCs. The receptors stem from a woman in her thirties or forties in good health and CMV-seronegative.

The V and J genes are TRBV9 and TRBJ2-3; 8 bases match TRBD1. The V and J ends lost 1 base and 4 bases, in that order; junction bases with no gene match: 8. CDR1 and CDR2 from the germline V gene are SGDLS and YYNGEE. This CDR3 comprises 16 residues. The CDR3, as DNA: TGTGCCAGCAGCGTACTGACAGGGGCGGGTGCAGATACGCAGTATTTT. It yields the protein CASSVLTGAGADTQYF.

This clone was counted only a few times. The chain combines TRBV18 with TRBJ1-1; 9 nucleotides align to TRBD1. Trimming cost V 4 bases and J 5 bases; bases outside gene matches: 5. CDR3 length: 14 amino acids. Looked up from germline, CDR1 is KGHSH and CDR2 is LQKENI. In DNA, the CDR3 is TGTGCCAGCTCACAAACAGGGGGCTTAACTGAAGCTTTCTTT. Translation: CASSQTGGLTEAFF. Drawing the rest from reference TRBV18 and TRBJ1-1, the complete variable domain is NAGVMQNPRHLVRRRGQEARLRCSPMKGHSHVYWYRQLPEEGLKFMVYLQKENIIDESGMPKERFSAEFPKEGPSILRIQQVVRGDSAAYFCASSQTGGLTEAFFGQGTRLTVV.

The chain carries TRBV29-1 and TRBJ1-1; a possible D gene is TRBD1 (6 bases). V was pared by 4 bases and J by 5 bases, with 17 bases between. CDR1 is SQVTM, CDR2 ANQGSEA, per germline. The CDR3 runs 14 residues. The CDR3 region has the DNA TGCAGCGTTGTGGGACAAAAGACGAGGACTGAAGCTTTCTTT. Translating gives CSVVGQKTRTEAFF. The full variable domain, with the rest looked up from reference TRBV29-1 and TRBJ1-1, is SAVISQKPSRDICQRGTSLTIQCQVDSQVTMMFWYRQQPGQSLTLIATANQGSEATYESGFVIDKFPISRPNLTFSTLTVSNMSPEDSSIYLCSVVGQKTRTEAFFGQGTRLTVV.

V is TRBV28 and J is TRBJ1-2; no firm D call. Germline CDR1 reads MDHEN; CDR2 reads SYDVKM. Trimming stripped 5 bases from V and 5 bases from J, with 12 bases between. The CDR3 length is 13 residues. CDR3 region: CASSERVAYGYTF. As DNA, the CDR3 is TGTGCCAGCAGTGAGCGGGTTGCGTATGGCTACACCTTC.

The V call is TRBV7-9, the J call TRBJ1-2, with a tentative D call TRBD1 (6 bases). This CDR3 comprises 14 residues. CDR1 is SEHNR, CDR2 FQNEAQ, per germline (reference sequence). The V end was cut by 3 bases, the J end by 2 bases, with 10 bases between. CDR3 sequence (DNA): TGTGCCAGCAGCTTGTCCACAGGGAACTATGGCTACACCTTC. Its protein is CASSLSTGNYGYTF.

The chain recombines TRBV9 with TRBJ1-2; no clear D gene. V shed 0 bases and J shed 6 bases, with 6 bases lying between them. This CDR3 comprises 12 residues. Germline CDR1 is SGDLS and CDR2 is YYNGEE. CDR3 in DNA: TGTGCCAGCAGCGTAGACGGGGATGGCTACACCTTC. Amino acids: CASSVDGDGYTF.

The CDR3 is CASSIEGTIGYTF. Written as DNA, the CDR3 is TGTGCCAGTAGTATAGAAGGGACAATTGGCTACACCTTC. The chain carries TRBV19 and TRBJ1-2; perhaps TRBD1 as D (6 bases). Trimming shortened V by 0 bases and J by 7 bases, and 9 bases separated the two germline ends. Per germline, CDR1 LNHDA and CDR2 SQIVND (reference sequence). CDR3 length: 13 amino acids.

The chain has TRBV5-4 and TRBJ2-2; 7 bases match TRBD2. There are 15 residues in the CDR3. Trimming at V came to 5 bases and at J to 3 bases, leaving 7 bases not matched to a gene. Germline CDR1 is SGHNT and CDR2 is YYREEE (reference sequence). The CDR3 reads CASRKGGRDTGELFF. In nucleotides, the CDR3 is TGTGCCAGCAGGAAGGGAGGGAGAGACACCGGGGAGCTGTTTTTT. The entire variable domain, with the rest obtained from reference TRBV5-4 and TRBJ2-2, is as follows: ETGVTQSPTHLIKTRGQQVTLRCSSQSGHNTVSWYQQALGQGPQFIFQYYREEENGRGNFPPRFSGLQFPNYSSELNVNALELDDSALYLCASRKGGRDTGELFFGEGSRLTVL.

The chain carries TRBV5-6 and TRBJ2-5; a possible D gene is TRBD1 (6 bases). Germline assignment: CDR1 SGHDT and CDR2 YYEEEE. CDR3 length: 13 residues. The V end lost 0 bases, the J end lost 5 bases, and 8 bases lay between the germline ends. CDR3: CASSLGQVETQYF. The CDR3 bases are TGTGCCAGCAGCTTGGGACAGGTGGAGACCCAGTACTTC. Filled out from reference TRBV5-6 and TRBJ2-5, the complete variable domain reads DAGVTQSPTHLIKTRGQQVTLRCSPKSGHDTVSWYQQALGQGPQFIFQYYEEEERQRGNFPDRFSGHQFPNYSSELNVNALLLGDSALYLCASSLGQVETQYFGPGTRLLVL.

The chain carries TRBV6-1 and TRBJ1-2, with 8 bases that match TRBD1. CDR1 is MNHNS and CDR2 is SASEGT in the germline V gene. J was trimmed by 6 bases and V by 2 bases; bases with no gene match: 2. The CDR3 has 13 residues. Here the CDR3 reads CASSEQGQDGYTF. CDR3 nucleotides: TGTGCCAGCAGTGAACAGGGACAGGATGGCTACACCTTC.

For this clone: At the DNA level, this CDR3 is encoded by other sequences in the same sample as well. The chain uses TRBV7-8 and TRBJ2-5; 8 positions match TRBD1. Germline CDR1 is SGHVS and CDR2 is FQNEAQ. Trimming removed 5 bases from V and 3 bases from J; junction bases left unmatched: 5. The CDR3 consists of 14 residues. CDR3 coding DNA: TGTGCCAGCAGCACCCGGACAGGGAAAGAGACCCAGTACTTC. This gives the protein CASSTRTGKETQYF.

The table lists this clone with a count of one. No conserved phenylalanine or tryptophan ends this CDR3, so it is likely a read error. The chain employs TRBV7-2 and TRBJ1-1; tentatively, D is TRBD1 (6 bases). This CDR3 spans 15 amino acids. V was trimmed by 5 bases and J by 1 base, leaving 14 bases between them. The germline CDR1 and CDR2 sequences are SGHTA and FQGNSA. CDR3 amino acids: CASSTRGIRNTEAFL. The CDR3 region has the DNA TGTGCCAGCAGCACCAGGGGAATACGGAACACTGAAGCTTTCCTT.

The chain employs TRBV28 and TRBJ2-7, with 7 bases identical to TRBD1. This CDR3 region has 13 residues. Germline trimming cut 4 bases from V and 5 bases from J; bases unmatched to any gene: 5. CDR1 and CDR2 from the germline V gene are MDHEN and SYDVKM. The CDR3 loop is CASSSKTGNEQYF. The CDR3 coding sequence is TGTGCCAGCAGTTCAAAGACAGGGAACGAGCAGTACTTC.

V and J are TRBV5-1 and TRBJ2-7; D is perhaps TRBD2 (6 bases). Trimming removed 0 bases from V and 5 bases from J, with 15 bases in between. Germline values: CDR1 SGHRS, CDR2 YFSETQ. CDR3 length: 15 amino acids. CDR3 in DNA: TGCGCCAGCAGCTTGGATTTCGGGAGTACGGACGAGCAGTACTTC. Protein product: CASSLDFGSTDEQYF.

The V call is TRBV9, the J call TRBJ2-5; 9 positions match TRBD1. The CDR3 contains 15 residues. Germline lookup yields CDR1 SGDLS and CDR2 YYNGEE. The V and J ends lost 3 bases and 4 bases, in that order; junction bases with no gene match: 7. The chain's CDR3 is CASSAGQGIRETQYF. The CDR3 nucleotides are TGTGCCAGCAGCGCCGGACAGGGGATTCGAGAGACCCAGTACTTC.

The chain uses TRBV7-2 and TRBJ1-1, with TRBD1 identical over 7 bases. J lost 0 bases, V lost 5 bases, and 3 bases had no gene match. The CDR3 sequence is 14 residues long. Germline assignment: CDR1 SGHTA and CDR2 FQGNSA. CDR3 residues: CASSRDSMNTEAFF. The DNA for the CDR3 is TGTGCCAGCAGCCGGGACAGCATGAACACTGAAGCTTTCTTT.

V usage is TRBV19 and J usage is TRBJ1-2, with a possible D match to TRBD1 (5 bases). V lost 10 bases to trimming and J lost 4 bases, with 19 bases between them. This CDR3 contains 14 residues. Germline V gives CDR1 LNHDA, CDR2 SQIVND (reference sequence). CDR3 in DNA: TGTGCCAAACCCACCGGCAGGGCGGCCTATGGCTACACCTTC. Translation gives CAKPTGRAAYGYTF.

This sequence joins TRBV19 and TRBJ2-2; D is unclear. The germline gives CDR1 LNHDA, CDR2 SQIVND (reference sequence). V shed 0 bases and J shed 4 bases, with 6 bases lying between them. The CDR3 runs to 14 residues. In DNA form, the CDR3 reads TGTGCCAGTAGTATAGATCACAGCACCGGGGAGCTGTTTTTT. This gives the protein CASSIDHSTGELFF.

This sequence joins TRBV10-1 and TRBJ1-1; D ambiguous. CDR3 length: 13 residues. V lost 0 bases, J lost 6 bases, and 8 bases lay in between. Per the germline V gene, CDR1 is WNHNN and CDR2 is SYGVQD (reference sequence). CDR3 sequence reads: CASSESSFAEAFF. For the CDR3, the DNA is TGCGCCAGCAGTGAGTCCAGTTTCGCTGAAGCTTTCTTT.